A selection of T cell receptor beta chains follows, all from one sample in a study of cytomegalovirus exposure and HLA in healthy donors. The protocol was immunoSEQ multiplex PCR, while the TCRdb copy is restricted to in-frame clones and leaves out a portion. The sample spans about 72,000 clones; the ten largest clones claim around 13%. The material sequenced was PBMCs. All receptors come from a man in his forties or fifties in good health and CMV-seropositive. CDR3s include the opening cysteine and the closing phenylalanine or tryptophan. The D gene is left open where the match is weak.

J gene: TRBJ2-6; D gene: .; V gene: TRBV30; CDR3 protein: CAWSVGFDTLSGANVLTF
J gene: TRBJ1-3; D gene: .; V gene: TRBV30; CDR3 protein: CAWTTDIPGNTIYF
J gene: TRBJ2-5; D gene: TRBD2; V gene: TRBV10-3; CDR3 protein: CAISERTSGGETQYF
J gene: TRBJ1-5; D gene: TRBD1; V gene: TRBV19; CDR3 protein: CASRPGTGGNQPQHF
J gene: TRBJ2-1; D gene: .; V gene: TRBV7-9; CDR3 protein: CASSFGSSYNEQFF
J gene: TRBJ1-2; D gene: .; V gene: TRBV27; CDR3 protein: CASSLLGAGYGYTF
J gene: TRBJ2-7; D gene: TRBD1; V gene: TRBV28; CDR3 protein: CASSGQGNWERSSYEQYF
J gene: TRBJ2-7; D gene: TRBD2; V gene: TRBV11-2; CDR3 protein: CASSSSSGSTSYEQYF
J gene: TRBJ1-1; D gene: TRBD1; V gene: TRBV7-2; CDR3 protein: CASSLGTGGNTEAFF
J gene: TRBJ2-2; D gene: .; V gene: TRBV6-5; CDR3 protein: CASSPPKGVTGELFF
J gene: TRBJ2-7; D gene: .; V gene: TRBV5-1; CDR3 protein: CASSSYRSSGDEQYF
J gene: TRBJ1-3; D gene: .; V gene: TRBV27; CDR3 protein: CASSGNQEAGNTIYF
J gene: TRBJ2-5; D gene: TRBD1; V gene: TRBV18; CDR3 protein: CASSPRTGTVAETQYF
J gene: TRBJ2-2; D gene: .; V gene: TRBV7-9; CDR3 protein: CASRRAGELFF
J gene: TRBJ2-1; D gene: .; V gene: TRBV6-5; CDR3 protein: CASTTGFNEQFF
J gene: TRBJ2-3; D gene: TRBD2; V gene: TRBV5-1; CDR3 protein: CASSSRLAGYTDTQYF
J gene: TRBJ2-7; D gene: .; V gene: TRBV5-5; CDR3 protein: CASSLSVTTTQYF
J gene: TRBJ1-6; D gene: .; V gene: TRBV29-1; CDR3 protein: CSVLQGPPNSPLHF
J gene: TRBJ2-5; D gene: .; V gene: TRBV19; CDR3 protein: CASSTLGTSGETQYF
J gene: TRBJ2-2; D gene: TRBD2; V gene: TRBV2; CDR3 protein: CASSERRTSYGGELFF
J gene: TRBJ2-7; D gene: TRBD2; V gene: TRBV5-1; CDR3 protein: CASSSTAGRPQNEQYF
J gene: TRBJ1-1; D gene: TRBD1; V gene: TRBV5-4; CDR3 protein: CASSLGTGIAEAFF
J gene: TRBJ1-2; D gene: TRBD1; V gene: TRBV11-2; CDR3 protein: CASSLDRQGQGYGYTF
J gene: TRBJ1-2; D gene: .; V gene: TRBV6-5; CDR3 protein: CASSERSGMKGYTF
J gene: TRBJ1-4; D gene: .; V gene: TRBV30; CDR3 protein: CAWTMGGTNEKLFF
J gene: TRBJ2-3; D gene: .; V gene: TRBV19; CDR3 protein: CASSIGPLSTDTQYF
J gene: TRBJ1-5; D gene: .; V gene: TRBV6-5; CDR3 protein: CASSPSEGQPQHF
J gene: TRBJ2-7; D gene: TRBD2; V gene: TRBV28; CDR3 protein: CASVPGLEAYEQYF
J gene: TRBJ2-5; D gene: .; V gene: TRBV7-9; CDR3 protein: CASSPTLWGEETQYF
J gene: TRBJ1-1; D gene: TRBD1; V gene: TRBV20-1; CDR3 protein: CSPSTGPEAFF
J gene: TRBJ2-3; D gene: TRBD2; V gene: TRBV15; CDR3 protein: CATSRDPPGRDEDTQYF
J gene: TRBJ2-1; D gene: .; V gene: TRBV6-6; CDR3 protein: CASSLNNEQFF
J gene: TRBJ2-5; D gene: TRBD2; V gene: TRBV27; CDR3 protein: CASSSLGAGVGETQYF
J gene: TRBJ1-2; D gene: TRBD1; V gene: TRBV4-1; CDR3 protein: CASSQDHDRGRDSLGYTF
J gene: TRBJ1-2; D gene: .; V gene: TRBV28; CDR3 protein: CASSFPGEGYGYTF
J gene: TRBJ2-1; D gene: TRBD1; V gene: TRBV2; CDR3 protein: CASRWDRGTVINEQFF